This TCR beta chain was captured in a study of cytomegalovirus exposure and HLA in healthy donors. Study overall: From roughly 180 million T cells, an earlier analysis saw approximately 110 million unique TCR beta sequences.

V was clipped by 0 bases and J by 1 base; unmatched bases: 2. The CDR3 length is 15 residues. The germline CDR1 and CDR2 sequences are SGHDT and YYEEEE. This clone was counted a single time. What it binds is not known. Healthy people donating bone marrow made up the donors. Amplification used 60 Vbeta primers and 13 Jbeta primers. The protocol was immunoSEQ multiplex PCR, while the TCRdb copy is restricted to in-frame clones and leaves out a portion. The sample has 110,000 to 150,000 clones; roughly 80% are singletons. Overall study results and limits: A missense DCLRE1C variant was associated with V- and J-gene trimming of TCR beta chains in a later analysis, and an independent cohort replicated the association.

Sequenced material: PBMCs. The receptor was derived from a male donor in good health and CMV-seronegative. This chain connects TRBV5-6 to TRBJ2-7; 9 bases are a match to TRBD1. CDR3 residues: CASSLADRGSYEQYF. CDR3 coding DNA: TGTGCCAGCAGCTTGGCCGACAGGGGGTCCTACGAGCAGTACTTC.